This is a list of T cell receptor beta chains from one sample in a study of CD8 T cells in Susac syndrome. Via MiXCR, TCRdb re-called the immunoSEQ multiplex PCR reads, giving one row per CDR3 protein. The data hold over 65,000 distinct CDR3 sequences, with approximately 94% observed a single time. Sequenced material: CD4+ T cells from PBMCs. The receptors derive from a human donor with Susac syndrome. Both conserved end residues are part of each CDR3. Each record gives: J gene, D gene, clone size, V gene, CDR3 DNA, CDR3 protein. A D gene is named only where the DNA matches it firmly. Only some rows state a clone size, as once, few, many or a class for expanded clones.

j_call: TRBJ1-5
d_call: .
clone_size: .
v_call: TRBV29-1
cdr3_nt: TGCAGCGTTGCTGGGCAGGGTGTGGGCCAGCCCCAGCATTTT
cdr3_aa: CSVAGQGVGQPQHF

j_call: TRBJ2-7
d_call: .
clone_size: .
v_call: TRBV2
cdr3_nt: TGTGCCAGCATTGCCGCTATCAAATCCTACGAGCAGTACTTC
cdr3_aa: CASIAAIKSYEQYF

j_call: TRBJ2-3
d_call: .
clone_size: .
v_call: TRBV18
cdr3_nt: TGTGCCAGCTCCCTCGTGGGCTTCACAGATACGCAGTATTTT
cdr3_aa: CASSLVGFTDTQYF

j_call: TRBJ2-6
d_call: .
clone_size: .
v_call: TRBV18
cdr3_nt: TGTGCCAGCTCCCCCGAGCGGCATGCCGGGGCCAACGTCCTGACTTTC
cdr3_aa: CASSPERHAGANVLTF

j_call: TRBJ1-1
d_call: TRBD1
clone_size: .
v_call: TRBV13
cdr3_nt: TGTGCCAGCAGCCCAGGGACAGGGATTTCGGACACTGAAGCTTTCTTT
cdr3_aa: CASSPGTGISDTEAFF

j_call: TRBJ2-1
d_call: TRBD2
clone_size: .
v_call: TRBV12-3/TRBV12-4
cdr3_nt: TGTGCCAGCAGTTTAGGGCGGGGGGTACACAATGAGCAGTTCTTC
cdr3_aa: CASSLGRGVHNEQFF

j_call: TRBJ1-3
d_call: TRBD1
clone_size: .
v_call: TRBV28
cdr3_nt: TGTGCCAGCAGGCCTCCGGGACAGGGATACGGAAACACCATATATTTT
cdr3_aa: CASRPPGQGYGNTIYF

j_call: TRBJ2-3
d_call: .
clone_size: .
v_call: TRBV19
cdr3_nt: TGTGCCAGTAGTAAACAGTTGAGCACAGATACGCAGTATTTT
cdr3_aa: CASSKQLSTDTQYF

j_call: TRBJ1-1
d_call: TRBD1
clone_size: .
v_call: TRBV7-8
cdr3_nt: TGTGCCAGCAGCTCTTGGACAGGGGGGATGAACACTGAAGCTTTCTTT
cdr3_aa: CASSSWTGGMNTEAFF

j_call: TRBJ2-1
d_call: .
clone_size: .
v_call: TRBV5-1
cdr3_nt: TGCGCCAGCAGCTTGGGTGCGGTTGGGGAGGCGGATGAGCAGTTCTTC
cdr3_aa: CASSLGAVGEADEQFF

j_call: TRBJ2-7
d_call: TRBD1
clone_size: few
v_call: TRBV4-3
cdr3_nt: TGCGCCAGCAGCCCAGCCGGACAGGGTCAAACCTACGAGCAGTACTTC
cdr3_aa: CASSPAGQGQTYEQYF

j_call: TRBJ1-2
d_call: .
clone_size: .
v_call: TRBV7-9
cdr3_nt: TGTGCCAGCAGCTTATCGGGCAAGAACTATGGCTACACCTTC
cdr3_aa: CASSLSGKNYGYTF